The clone carrying this T cell receptor beta chain was counted between two and nine times. The antigen is not known. This record comes from a study of response to subunit inactivated influenza vaccine. TCRdb re-derived calls from the RT-PCR reads in MiXCR, one entry per CDR3 protein. The sample has approximately 160,000 distinct CDR3 sequences, about 10% seen once; the top ten hold 35% to 40%. The CDR3 is made up of 17 amino acids. V trimming: 0 bases; J trimming: 4 bases; junction bases outside the gene matches: 6. Per the germline V gene, CDR1 is PRHDT and CDR2 is FYEKMQ (reference sequence). Findings and caveats of the study: There was a suggestion from the authors that each seasonal influenza vaccination recruits few new T cells.

Sequenced here: CD8+ T cells sorted from PBMCs, sampled around 25 months after vaccination. This chain connects TRBV13 to TRBJ2-2, with 9 bases identical to TRBD1. The receptor comes from a man aged 50 to 69 who received an inactivated influenza vaccine. The CDR3 region has the DNA TGTGCCAGCAGCTTAGGGGAACCGGGACAGGGCACCGGGGAGCTGTTTTTT. Protein sequence: CASSLGEPGQGTGELFF. Filled out from reference TRBV13 and TRBJ2-2, the complete variable domain reads AAGVIQSPRHLIKEKRETATLKCYPIPRHDTVYWYQQGPGQDPQFLISFYEKMQSDKGSIPDRFSAQQFSDYHSELNMSSLELGDSALYFCASSLGEPGQGTGELFFGEGSRLTVL.